Listed below are T cell receptor beta chains from one sample, sequenced in a study of blood T cell repertoires in COVID-19. The assay was immunoSEQ multiplex PCR, and TCRdb's table has in-frame clones only and misses some. The profile shows 35,000 to 40,000 clones, approximately 87% of them singletons. Material: peripheral blood. These receptors originate from a man between 70 and 80 years old with acute or convalescent COVID-19. The CDR3 runs from the conserved cysteine through the conserved F or W. The order of the fields is V gene, D gene, clone size, J gene, CDR3 protein, CDR3 DNA. A D gene is named only where the DNA matches it firmly. The listing skips clone size in some rows; elsewhere it reads once, few, many or a size class.

v_call: TRBV11-3
d_call: .
clone_size: .
j_call: TRBJ2-1
cdr3_aa: CASSRGKIGYNEQFF
cdr3_nt: TGTGCCAGCAGCAGGGGGAAAATCGGGTACAATGAGCAGTTCTTC

v_call: TRBV21-1
d_call: .
clone_size: .
j_call: TRBJ1-1
cdr3_aa: CASSRTATGYDTEAFF
cdr3_nt: TGTGCCAGCAGCCGTACCGCGACGGGTTATGACACTGAAGCTTTCTTT

v_call: TRBV4-2
d_call: .
clone_size: few
j_call: TRBJ1-1
cdr3_aa: CASSQEAGETEAFF
cdr3_nt: TGTGCCAGCAGCCAAGAGGCCGGGGAGACTGAAGCTTTCTTT

v_call: TRBV3-1/TRBV3-2
d_call: .
clone_size: .
j_call: TRBJ1-1
cdr3_aa: CASSGALNTEAFF
cdr3_nt: TGTGCCAGCAGCGGGGCCTTGAACACTGAAGCTTTCTTT

v_call: TRBV28
d_call: .
clone_size: .
j_call: TRBJ1-5
cdr3_aa: CATLQFNNQPQHF
cdr3_nt: TGTGCCACCCTACAGTTTAACAATCAGCCCCAGCATTTT

v_call: TRBV15
d_call: TRBD2
clone_size: .
j_call: TRBJ2-1
cdr3_aa: CATSRGLAGVNEQFF
cdr3_nt: TGTGCCACCAGCAGAGGACTAGCGGGAGTAAATGAGCAGTTCTTC

v_call: TRBV7-9
d_call: .
clone_size: .
j_call: TRBJ1-2
cdr3_aa: CASSRGQGYTF
cdr3_nt: TGTGCCAGCAGCCGAGGACAGGGCTACACCTTC

v_call: TRBV15
d_call: .
clone_size: .
j_call: TRBJ1-1
cdr3_aa: CATSRDAGISTEAFF
cdr3_nt: TGTGCCACCAGCAGAGATGCAGGGATTAGCACTGAAGCTTTCTTT

v_call: TRBV7-3
d_call: .
clone_size: .
j_call: TRBJ2-3
cdr3_aa: CASSLMQGGTDTQYF
cdr3_nt: TGTGCCAGCAGCTTAATGCAGGGGGGAACAGATACGCAGTATTTT

v_call: TRBV5-1
d_call: .
clone_size: .
j_call: TRBJ2-2
cdr3_aa: CASSFTSSGTGELFF
cdr3_nt: TGCGCCAGCAGCTTCACTAGCTCGGGCACCGGGGAGCTGTTTTTT

v_call: TRBV10-3
d_call: TRBD2
clone_size: few
j_call: TRBJ2-1
cdr3_aa: CAISASGNYNEQFF
cdr3_nt: TGTGCCATCAGTGCCAGCGGGAACTACAATGAGCAGTTCTTC

v_call: TRBV6-2/TRBV6-3
d_call: .
clone_size: .
j_call: TRBJ2-2
cdr3_aa: CASSYRGRLVNTGELFF
cdr3_nt: TGTGCCAGCAGTTATCGGGGCAGACTAGTGAACACCGGGGAGCTGTTTTTT

v_call: TRBV11-2
d_call: TRBD1
clone_size: .
j_call: TRBJ2-7
cdr3_aa: CASSSGTGGFVSYEQYF
cdr3_nt: TGTGCCAGCAGCTCCGGGACAGGGGGCTTTGTGTCCTACGAGCAGTACTTC

v_call: TRBV11-2
d_call: .
clone_size: .
j_call: TRBJ1-1
cdr3_aa: CASSLGHMNTEAFF
cdr3_nt: TGTGCCAGCAGCTTAGGACATATGAACACTGAAGCTTTCTTT

v_call: TRBV27
d_call: .
clone_size: .
j_call: TRBJ2-3
cdr3_aa: CASSPAVGVAQYF
cdr3_nt: TGTGCCAGCAGCCCTGCAGTGGGAGTTGCGCAGTATTTT

v_call: TRBV27
d_call: TRBD1
clone_size: .
j_call: TRBJ2-5
cdr3_aa: CASNPSRGRGTQYF
cdr3_nt: TGTGCCAGCAACCCCTCCAGGGGGCGAGGGACCCAGTACTTC

v_call: TRBV19
d_call: TRBD1
clone_size: .
j_call: TRBJ1-1
cdr3_aa: CASGDRGSNAEAFF
cdr3_nt: TGTGCCAGTGGAGACAGGGGAAGTAATGCTGAAGCTTTCTTT

v_call: TRBV5-8
d_call: TRBD1
clone_size: few
j_call: TRBJ2-2
cdr3_aa: CASSLDRGPTGELFF
cdr3_nt: TGTGCCAGCAGCTTGGACAGGGGGCCCACCGGGGAGCTGTTTTTT

v_call: TRBV2
d_call: .
clone_size: .
j_call: TRBJ2-3
cdr3_aa: CASSVDLKKYF
cdr3_nt: TGTGCCAGCAGTGTCGATCTAAAAAAGTATTTT

v_call: TRBV4-2
d_call: .
clone_size: .
j_call: TRBJ2-7
cdr3_aa: CASSQGSGGTPYEQYF
cdr3_nt: TGTGCCAGCAGCCAAGGCTCTGGCGGGACGCCCTACGAGCAGTACTTC